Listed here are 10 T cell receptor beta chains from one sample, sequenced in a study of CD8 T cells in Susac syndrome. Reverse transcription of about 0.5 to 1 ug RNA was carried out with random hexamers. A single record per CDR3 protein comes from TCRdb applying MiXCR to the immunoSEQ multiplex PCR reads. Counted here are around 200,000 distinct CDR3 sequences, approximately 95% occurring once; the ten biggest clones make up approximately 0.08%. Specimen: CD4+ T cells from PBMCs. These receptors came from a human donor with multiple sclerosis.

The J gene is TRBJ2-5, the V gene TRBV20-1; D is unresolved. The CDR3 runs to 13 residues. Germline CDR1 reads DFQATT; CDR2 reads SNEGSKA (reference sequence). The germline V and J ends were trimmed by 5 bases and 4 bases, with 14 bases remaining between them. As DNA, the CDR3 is TGCAGTGCTGCCGGTTGGGGTACAGAGACCCAGTACTTC. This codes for CSAAGWGTETQYF.

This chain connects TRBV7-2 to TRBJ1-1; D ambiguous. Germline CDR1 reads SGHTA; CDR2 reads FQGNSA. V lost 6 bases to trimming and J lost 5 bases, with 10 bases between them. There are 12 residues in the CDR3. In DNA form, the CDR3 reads TGTGCCAGCAGTTCGCAGAGGACTGAAGCTTTCTTT. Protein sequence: CASSSQRTEAFF.

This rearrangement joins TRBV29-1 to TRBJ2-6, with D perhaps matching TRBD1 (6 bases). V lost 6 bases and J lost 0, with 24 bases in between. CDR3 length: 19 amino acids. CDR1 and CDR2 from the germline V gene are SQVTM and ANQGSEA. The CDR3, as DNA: TGCAGCGTCGTTCCGTTTACAGGGCCTGATCACTCTGGGGCCAACGTCCTGACTTTC. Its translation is CSVVPFTGPDHSGANVLTF.

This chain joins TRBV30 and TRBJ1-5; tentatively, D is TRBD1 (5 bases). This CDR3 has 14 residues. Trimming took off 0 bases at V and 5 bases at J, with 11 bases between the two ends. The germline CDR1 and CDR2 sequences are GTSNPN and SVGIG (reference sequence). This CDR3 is CAWSVGDLYQPQHF. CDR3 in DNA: TGTGCCTGGAGTGTAGGGGATCTCTATCAGCCCCAGCATTTT.

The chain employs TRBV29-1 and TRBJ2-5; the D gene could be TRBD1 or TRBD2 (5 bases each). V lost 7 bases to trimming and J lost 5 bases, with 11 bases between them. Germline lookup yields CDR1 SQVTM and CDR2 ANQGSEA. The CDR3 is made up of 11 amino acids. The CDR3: CSGDEGETQYF. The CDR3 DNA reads TGCAGCGGCGACGAGGGGGAGACCCAGTACTTC.

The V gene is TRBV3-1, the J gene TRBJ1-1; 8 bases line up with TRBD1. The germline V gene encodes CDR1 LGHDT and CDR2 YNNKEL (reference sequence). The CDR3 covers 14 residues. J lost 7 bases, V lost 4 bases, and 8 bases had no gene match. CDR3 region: CASSPGQGGSEAFF. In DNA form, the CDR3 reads TGTGCCAGCAGCCCTGGACAGGGTGGTAGTGAAGCTTTCTTT.

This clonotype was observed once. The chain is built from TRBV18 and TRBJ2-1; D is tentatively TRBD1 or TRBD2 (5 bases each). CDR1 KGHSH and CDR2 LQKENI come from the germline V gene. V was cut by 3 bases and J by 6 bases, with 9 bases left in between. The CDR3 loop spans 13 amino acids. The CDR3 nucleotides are TGTGCCAGCTCACCGTCGGGGCGCAATGAGCAGTTCTTC. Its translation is CASSPSGRNEQFF.

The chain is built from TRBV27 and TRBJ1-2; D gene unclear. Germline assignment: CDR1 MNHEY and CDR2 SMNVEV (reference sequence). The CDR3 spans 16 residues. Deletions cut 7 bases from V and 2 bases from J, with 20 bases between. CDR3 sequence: CASTPLGLGLNYGYTF. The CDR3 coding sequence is TGTGCCAGCACTCCCCTCGGGCTTGGCCTAAACTATGGCTACACCTTC.

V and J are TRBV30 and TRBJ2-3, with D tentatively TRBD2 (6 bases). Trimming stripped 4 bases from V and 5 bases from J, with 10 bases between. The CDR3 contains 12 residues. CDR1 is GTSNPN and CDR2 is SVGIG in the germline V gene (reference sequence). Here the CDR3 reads CAWNRDLDTQYF. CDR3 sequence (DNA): TGTGCCTGGAACCGGGACTTAGATACGCAGTATTTT. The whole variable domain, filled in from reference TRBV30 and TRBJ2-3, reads SQTIHQWPATLVQPVGSPLSLECTVEGTSNPNLYWYRQAAGRGLQLLFYSVGIGQISSEVPQNLSASRPQDRQFILSSKKLLLSDSGFYLCAWNRDLDTQYFGPGTRLTVL.

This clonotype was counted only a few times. The CDR3, as DNA: TGTGCCAGCAGCTTGGACAGGGGAGACACCGGGGAGCTGTTTTTT. Translated, it gives CASSLDRGDTGELFF. The rearrangement links TRBV27 to TRBJ2-2; 9 bases fit TRBD1. There are 15 residues in the CDR3. V dropped 6 bases and J dropped 3; count of bases not matched to a gene: 5. Looked up from germline, CDR1 is MNHEY and CDR2 is SMNVEV (reference sequence).